These 32 T cell receptor beta chains originate from one sample sequenced in a study of cytomegalovirus exposure and HLA in healthy donors. The PCR had 60 Vbeta and 13 Jbeta primers. Some clones are missing from TCRdb's copy, which holds only in-frame ones; the method was immunoSEQ multiplex PCR. The sample shows about 160,000 clones, roughly 85% of them seen only once. The sample taken for sequencing was PBMCs. These receptor sequences come from a woman aged 45-60 years in good health and CMV-seronegative.

This clone occurred a few times. Other DNA sequences from this sample encode an identical CDR3 as well. The V gene is TRBV11-2, the J gene TRBJ1-1; D is uncertain. Trimming removed 5 bases at V and 3 bases at J, with 4 bases between. Per germline, CDR1 SGHAT and CDR2 FQNNGV. The CDR3 loop spans 11 amino acids. CDR3 DNA: TGTGCCAGCAGCCTATACACTGAAGCTTTCTTT. It encodes CASSLYTEAFF.

V is TRBV5-4 and J is TRBJ2-2; D is possibly TRBD2 (6 bases). In germline, CDR1 is SGHNT, CDR2 YYREEE (reference sequence). This CDR3 comprises 16 residues. V lost 4 bases and J 7 bases, leaving 20 bases between the germline ends. In nucleotides, the CDR3 is TGTGCCAGCAGCCCCAGGGAGGCTAGCTTTGGCGGGGAGCTGTTTTTT. Translating it yields CASSPREASFGGELFF.

The rearrangement links TRBV27 to TRBJ1-1; tentatively, D is TRBD1 (6 bases). The CDR3 extends over 13 amino acids. Between the trimmed V and J ends, which lost 4 bases and 8 bases, there was a span of 14 bases. Germline loops: CDR1 MNHEY, CDR2 SMNVEV (reference sequence). The CDR3 sequence is CASSSNTGTEAFF. Written as DNA, the CDR3 is TGTGCCAGCAGTTCCAATACAGGGACCGAAGCTTTCTTT.

The chain joins TRBV20-1 to TRBJ2-3, with D unresolved. The CDR3 consists of 11 residues. Trimming cost V 5 bases and J 2 bases, with 5 bases left between them. CDR1 is DFQATT and CDR2 is SNEGSKA in the germline V gene (reference sequence). CDR3 protein: CSAPYTDTQYF. Here the CDR3 DNA reads TGCAGTGCTCCTTACACAGATACGCAGTATTTT.

The chain couples TRBV6-5 to TRBJ1-1; 9 bases map to TRBD1. Per germline, CDR1 MNHEY and CDR2 SVGAGI. The V and J ends lost 5 bases and 7 bases, in that order; junction bases with no gene match: 8. CDR3 length equals 14 residues. As DNA, the CDR3 is TGTGCCAGCAGTCAACGGACAGGGGTGGTTGAAGCTTTCTTT. As protein: CASSQRTGVVEAFF.

The chain links TRBV11-3 to TRBJ1-1, with D possibly TRBD1 on 5 matching bases. Trimming took 5 bases from V and 1 from J, leaving 11 bases between them. Germline CDR1 SGHNT, CDR2 YENEEA. The CDR3 contains 14 residues. DNA for the CDR3: TGTGCCAGCAGCGCGACAGACCGGAACACTGAAGCTTTCTTT. Amino acid sequence: CASSATDRNTEAFF.

V usage is TRBV6-6 and J usage is TRBJ1-1; D uncertain. In germline, CDR1 is MNHNY, CDR2 SVGAGI (reference sequence). This CDR3 is 15 amino acids long. V lost 0 bases to trimming and J lost 7 bases, with 15 bases between them. In DNA, the CDR3 is TGTGCCAGCAGTTACTCGACGGTCCGGGCGGGTGAAGCTTTCTTT. Protein product: CASSYSTVRAGEAFF.

The V call is TRBV27, the J call TRBJ2-3; D unclear. The germline gives CDR1 MNHEY, CDR2 SMNVEV (reference sequence). This CDR3 has 17 residues. V was trimmed by 2 bases and J by 4 bases, leaving 19 bases between them. CDR3 bases: TGTGCCAGCAGTTTAATTCCCCTCAGAGAGGTACCAGATACGCAGTATTTT. This gives the protein CASSLIPLREVPDTQYF.

The V and J genes are TRBV29-1 and TRBJ1-1, with TRBD1 identical over 10 bases. The CDR3 loop spans 13 amino acids. Germline-derived CDR1 and CDR2 are SQVTM and ANQGSEA. Germline trimming cut 3 bases from V and 6 bases from J; bases unmatched to any gene: 4. In DNA, the CDR3 is TGCAGCGTTGATTGGGACAGGGGACCTGAAGCTTTCTTT. This codes for CSVDWDRGPEAFF.

V usage is TRBV28 and J usage is TRBJ2-2, with 8 bases fitting TRBD2. The germline V gene encodes CDR1 MDHEN and CDR2 SYDVKM. This CDR3 comprises 18 residues. After removal of 5 bases from V and 4 bases from J, the junction contained 15 bases not matched to a gene. CDR3 coding DNA: TGTGCCAGCAGTCACCAAACGGGCGGGGGGCAGGCCACCGGGGAGCTGTTTTTT. As protein: CASSHQTGGGQATGELFF. Full variable domain (remainder filled in from reference TRBV28 and TRBJ2-2): DVKVTQSSRYLVKRTGEKVFLECVQDMDHENMFWYRQDPGLGLRLIYFSYDVKMKEKGDIPEGYSVSREKKERFSLILESASTNQTSMYLCASSHQTGGGQATGELFFGEGSRLTVL.

The CDR3 DNA is TGTGCCAGTCGGACAGGGGAGCTCTTTAACTATGGCTACACCTTC. Protein product: CASRTGELFNYGYTF. The chain combines TRBV19 with TRBJ1-2; 9 bases fit TRBD1. The V and J ends lost 8 bases and 1 base, in that order; junction bases with no gene match: 8. The CDR3 spans 15 residues. CDR1 LNHDA and CDR2 SQIVND come from the germline V gene (reference sequence).

This chain joins TRBV7-6 and TRBJ2-7; 8 nucleotides agree with TRBD2. The V segment lost 1 base and the J segment 3 bases; nucleotides outside the gene matches: 2. Germline V CDR1 and CDR2: SGHVS, FNYEAQ. The CDR3 has 14 amino acids. CDR3 residues: CASSLVGTSYEQYF. CDR3 in DNA: TGTGCCAGCAGCTTAGTAGGGACTAGCTACGAGCAGTACTTC.

This chain links TRBV10-3 with TRBJ1-1; D is perhaps TRBD1 (5 bases). V lost 8 bases, J lost 5 bases, and 18 bases lay in between. Per the germline V gene, CDR1 is ENHRY and CDR2 is SYGVKD. The CDR3 is 14 amino acids. CDR3 residues: CAIGGGVEKTEAFF. In nucleotides, the CDR3 is TGTGCCATCGGTGGGGGGGTCGAGAAAACTGAAGCTTTCTTT.

This chain joins TRBV7-9 and TRBJ2-2; TRBD1 matches at 9 bases. Germline V gene lookup returns CDR1 SEHNR and CDR2 FQNEAQ (reference sequence). Trimming at V came to 5 bases and at J to 5 bases, leaving 9 bases not matched to a gene. CDR3 length equals 16 residues. CDR3 DNA: TGTGCCAGCAGCAAAGGACAGGGGATACAAACCGGGGAGCTGTTTTTT. This sequence encodes CASSKGQGIQTGELFF.

The CDR3 is CASSFREAEQFF. For the CDR3, the DNA is TGTGCCAGCAGCTTTCGAGAAGCTGAGCAGTTCTTC. The rearrangement uses TRBV7-2 and TRBJ2-1, with D hard to call. The CDR3 is made up of 12 amino acids. The V end was cut by 3 bases, the J end by 9 bases, with 9 bases between. CDR1 SGHTA and CDR2 FQGNSA come from the germline V gene.

The chain is built from TRBV5-6 and TRBJ1-3; TRBD1 aligns across 7 bases. This CDR3 has 15 residues. V gave up 2 bases and J gave up 2 bases; unmatched junction bases: 4. The germline CDR1 and CDR2 sequences are SGHDT and YYEEEE. The DNA for the CDR3 is TGTGCCAGCAGCTTCCGGGACAGACCTGGAAACACCATATATTTT. As protein: CASSFRDRPGNTIYF.

The chain links TRBV7-9 to TRBJ1-6; perhaps TRBD1 as D (6 bases). Germline loops: CDR1 SEHNR, CDR2 FQNEAQ (reference sequence). CDR3 length: 15 amino acids. Trimming removed 4 bases at V and 6 bases at J, with 13 bases between. The CDR3 sequence is CASSSGGHLNSPLHF. Here the CDR3 DNA reads TGTGCCAGCAGCTCTGGGGGACACCTTAATTCACCCCTCCACTTT. The full variable domain, its missing parts supplied by reference TRBV7-9 and TRBJ1-6, is DTGVSQNPRHKITKRGQNVTFRCDPISEHNRLYWYRQTLGQGPEFLTYFQNEAQLEKSRLLSDRFSAERPKGSFSTLEIQRTEQGDSAMYLCASSSGGHLNSPLHFGNGTRLTVT.

The chain employs TRBV18 and TRBJ2-1, with 14 bases fitting TRBD2. V lost 4 bases, J lost 4 bases, and 6 bases stayed unmatched. Germline loops: CDR1 KGHSH, CDR2 LQKENI. This CDR3 spans 17 amino acids. The CDR3 reads CASSLTSGRASYNEQFF. The CDR3 coding sequence is TGTGCCAGCTCACTGACTAGCGGGAGGGCCTCTTACAATGAGCAGTTCTTC.

V is TRBV28 and J is TRBJ1-6; D perhaps matches TRBD1 (5 bases). The CDR3 has 13 amino acids. V lost 3 bases and J lost 10, with 10 bases in between. The germline V gene encodes CDR1 MDHEN and CDR2 SYDVKM. CDR3 DNA sequence: TGTGCCAGCAGTTTCAGGGCTGGGTCACCCCTCCACTTT. Residues: CASSFRAGSPLHF.

This chain uses TRBV19 with TRBJ1-1, with 7 nucleotides matching TRBD1. Germline trimming cut 6 bases from V and 1 base from J; bases unmatched to any gene: 5. The CDR3 length is 14 residues. Germline V gene sequence: CDR1 LNHDA, CDR2 SQIVND (reference sequence). In nucleotides, the CDR3 is TGTGCCAGTAGAGTGACAGGGACGAACACTGAAGCTTTCTTT. As protein: CASRVTGTNTEAFF.

The chain recombines TRBV7-2 with TRBJ2-1, with D unresolved. Germline lookup yields CDR1 SGHTA and CDR2 FQGNSA. Trimming took 0 bases from V and 10 from J, leaving 10 bases between them. The CDR3 extends over 13 amino acids. In DNA, the CDR3 is TGTGCCAGCAGCTTAGCGCTAAAGAGAGAGCAGTTCTTC. Translated: CASSLALKREQFF.

CDR3 loop: CAISGTADEQFF. In nucleotides, the CDR3 is TGTGCCATCAGTGGGACAGCTGATGAGCAGTTCTTC. The genes are TRBV10-3 and TRBJ2-1; D may be TRBD1 (6 bases). CDR3 length: 12 amino acids. CDR1 ENHRY and CDR2 SYGVKD come from the germline V gene. Trimming left V 4 bases short and J 8 bases short, with 9 bases between.

This chain uses TRBV28 with TRBJ2-1; 7 bases map to TRBD1. After removal of 9 bases from V and 1 base from J, the junction contained 12 bases not matched to a gene. From germline, CDR1 is MDHEN and CDR2 SYDVKM. CDR3 length equals 16 residues. CDR3 in DNA: TGTGCCAGTCCCCCAGGGGACAGAGTTTCCTACAATGAGCAGTTCTTC. Protein: CASPPGDRVSYNEQFF.

This clone was counted a few times. V is TRBV5-6 and J is TRBJ1-1, with D unclear. The CDR3 spans 14 residues. Germline V gene sequence: CDR1 SGHDT, CDR2 YYEEEE. V lost 6 bases, J lost 2 bases, and 14 bases lay in between. DNA for the CDR3: TGTGCCAGCACCCCGTGGGAGGGTAACACTGAAGCTTTCTTT. Amino acids: CASTPWEGNTEAFF.

J is TRBJ1-2 and V is TRBV27, with 12 bases matching TRBD1. Germline lookup yields CDR1 MNHEY and CDR2 SMNVEV (reference sequence). The CDR3 loop spans 14 amino acids. Trimming at V came to 5 bases and at J to 7 bases, leaving 5 bases not matched to a gene. The CDR3 loop is CASSQGQGAGGYTF. In DNA, the CDR3 is TGTGCCAGCAGTCAGGGACAGGGGGCGGGTGGCTACACCTTC.

The rearrangement joins TRBV6-6 to TRBJ1-1; TRBD1 aligns across 7 bases. The V gene's germline CDR1 is MNHNY and CDR2 SVGAGI (reference sequence). There are 15 residues in the CDR3. With V trimmed by 0 bases and J by 2 bases, 3 bases remained unmatched. The chain's CDR3 is CASSYSNRGNTEAFF. The CDR3 coding sequence is TGTGCCAGCAGTTACTCGAACAGGGGTAACACTGAAGCTTTCTTT.

This clone came up once. The chain carries TRBV9 and TRBJ1-2, with D tentatively TRBD1 (6 bases). The CDR3 is 14 amino acids. Germline V lookup: CDR1 SGDLS, CDR2 YYNGEE. V lost 3 bases and J lost 1, with 10 bases in between. For the CDR3, the DNA is TGTGCCAGCAGCGCCGGGACATTTAACTATGGCTACACCTTC. Protein sequence: CASSAGTFNYGYTF.

The chain recombines TRBV9 with TRBJ1-1, with D perhaps matching TRBD1 (6 bases). This CDR3 has 18 residues. Germline V gene lookup returns CDR1 SGDLS and CDR2 YYNGEE. The V gene lost 3 bases and the J gene lost 1 base, with 22 bases spanning the gap. The CDR3 DNA sequence: TGTGCCAGCAGCGCAGAGCCCGGGATAAACAGGGCGAACACTGAAGCTTTCTTT. The encoded protein is CASSAEPGINRANTEAFF.

This sequence joins TRBV5-8 and TRBJ1-6; D is perhaps TRBD1 (5 bases). The V gene lost 4 bases and the J gene lost 10 bases, with 21 bases spanning the gap. This CDR3 spans 16 amino acids. From germline, CDR1 is SGHTS and CDR2 YDEGEE. This CDR3 is CASSEQRQLSGSPLHF. In DNA, the CDR3 is TGTGCCAGCAGCGAGCAGCGACAGCTTTCCGGCTCACCCCTCCACTTT.

The CDR3 bases are TGTGCCAGTAGTCCCGGCAGGGGGAGTAACTATGGCTACACCTTC. Its protein is CASSPGRGSNYGYTF. The V gene is TRBV19, the J gene TRBJ1-2; 7 positions match TRBD1. Losses at the gene ends were 5 bases for V and 1 base for J; bases not matched to a gene: 7. The CDR3 covers 15 residues. CDR1 and CDR2 (germline): LNHDA, SQIVND (reference sequence). Combining the CDR3 with reference TRBV19 and TRBJ1-2 gives the whole variable domain DGGITQSPKYLFRKEGQNVTLSCEQNLNHDAMYWYRQDPGQGLRLIYYSQIVNDFQKGDIAEGYSVSREKKESFPLTVTSAQKNPTAFYLCASSPGRGSNYGYTFGSGTRLTVV.

This clone has a handful of counts. This chain joins TRBV18 and TRBJ1-5; D is possibly TRBD1 (6 bases). This CDR3 has 14 amino acids. In germline, CDR1 is KGHSH, CDR2 LQKENI. Trimming removed 3 bases from V and 6 bases from J, with 12 bases in between. The CDR3 here is CASSPESRGQPQHF. DNA of the CDR3: TGTGCCAGCTCACCCGAATCCAGGGGTCAGCCCCAGCATTTT.

The count of this clone is one. This chain uses TRBV4-1 with TRBJ2-5; 7 bases are shared with TRBD2. Per germline, CDR1 MGHRA and CDR2 YSYEKL. J lost 1 base, V lost 0 bases, and 5 bases had no gene match. CDR3 size: 16 residues. Here the CDR3 reads CASSQDPGLPQETQYF. The CDR3 DNA reads as TGCGCCAGCAGCCAAGATCCGGGACTACCCCAAGAGACCCAGTACTTC.